This T cell receptor (beta chain) was sequenced for a study of blood T cell repertoires in COVID-19. The germline CDR1 and CDR2 sequences are MNHEY and SVGAGI. V shed 6 bases, J shed 3 bases, and the junction held 3 bases outside the gene matches. The CDR3 runs 14 residues. Participants were aged about 18 to 100 years, lived in 24 US areas, and enrolled virtually. Clones were sequenced by immunoSEQ multiplex PCR, and TCRdb holds only the in-frame ones, with some missing. The data show about 180,000 clones, 60% to 80% seen once. The source is a man in his sixties who had been exposed to COVID-19. J is TRBJ1-5 and V is TRBV6-5, with TRBD1 matching over 9 bases. Input material: PBMCs or T cells enriched from blood (not recorded which). The CDR3 is CASRGTGINQPQHF. The CDR3 region has the DNA TGTGCCAGCAGAGGGACAGGGATCAATCAGCCCCAGCATTTT.